This T cell receptor beta chain was retrieved from a study of T-cell memory formation after mild COVID-19. TCRdb reprocessed the 5' RACE reads with MiXCR, giving one entry per CDR3 protein. The table lists 120,000 to 150,000 distinct CDR3 sequences, roughly 21% of them singletons, with around 2.4% in the top ten. V was clipped by 2 bases and J by 10 bases, with 12 bases between them. This CDR3 has 12 residues. From germline, CDR1 is MNHNS and CDR2 SASEGT. This clonotype was counted a few times. The V gene is TRBV6-1, the J gene TRBJ2-7; the D call may be TRBD1 or TRBD2 (5 bases each). The source material was PBMCs or a T cell subset sorted from them (not recorded which). This sequence was found in an adult woman who had mild COVID-19 (a few samples of this study predate the infection). Cell type and time point are not known. CDR3 DNA sequence: TGTGCCAGCAGTGAACAGGGAGTATTCCAGTACTTC. Protein: CASSEQGVFQYF.